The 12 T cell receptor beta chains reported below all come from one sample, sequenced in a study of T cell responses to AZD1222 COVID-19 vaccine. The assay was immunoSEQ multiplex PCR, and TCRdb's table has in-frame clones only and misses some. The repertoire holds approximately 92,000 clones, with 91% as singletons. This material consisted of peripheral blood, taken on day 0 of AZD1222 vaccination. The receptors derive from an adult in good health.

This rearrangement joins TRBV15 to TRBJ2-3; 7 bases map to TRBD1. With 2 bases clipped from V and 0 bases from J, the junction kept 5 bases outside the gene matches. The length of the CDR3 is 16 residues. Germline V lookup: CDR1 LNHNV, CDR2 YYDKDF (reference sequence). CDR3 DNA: TGTGCCACCAGCAGATGGGGACAGCCTAGCACAGATACGCAGTATTTT. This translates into CATSRWGQPSTDTQYF. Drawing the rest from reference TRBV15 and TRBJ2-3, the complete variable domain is DAMVIQNPRYQVTQFGKPVTLSCSQTLNHNVMYWYQQKSSQAPKLLFHYYDKDFNNEADTPDNFQSRRPNTSFCFLDIRSPGLGDTAMYLCATSRWGQPSTDTQYFGPGTRLTVL.

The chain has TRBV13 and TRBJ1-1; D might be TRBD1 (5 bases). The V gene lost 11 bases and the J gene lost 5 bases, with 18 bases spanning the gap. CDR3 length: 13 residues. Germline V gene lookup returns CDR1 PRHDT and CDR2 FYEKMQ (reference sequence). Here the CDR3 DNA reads TGTGCCGCATCACAAGGGGCAGGGACTGAAGCTTTCTTT. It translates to CAASQGAGTEAFF.

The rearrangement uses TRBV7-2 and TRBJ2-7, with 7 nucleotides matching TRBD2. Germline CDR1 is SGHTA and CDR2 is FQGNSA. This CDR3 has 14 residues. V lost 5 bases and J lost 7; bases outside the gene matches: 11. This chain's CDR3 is CASSPKGGPFEQYF. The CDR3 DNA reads TGTGCCAGCAGCCCCAAGGGAGGGCCTTTTGAGCAGTACTTC.

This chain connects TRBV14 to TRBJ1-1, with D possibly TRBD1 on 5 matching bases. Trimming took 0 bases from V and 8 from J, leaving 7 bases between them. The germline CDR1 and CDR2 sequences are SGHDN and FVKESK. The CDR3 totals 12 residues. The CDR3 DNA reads TGTGCCAGCAGCCAAGATTGGGGGGAAGCTTTCTTT. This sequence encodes CASSQDWGEAFF.

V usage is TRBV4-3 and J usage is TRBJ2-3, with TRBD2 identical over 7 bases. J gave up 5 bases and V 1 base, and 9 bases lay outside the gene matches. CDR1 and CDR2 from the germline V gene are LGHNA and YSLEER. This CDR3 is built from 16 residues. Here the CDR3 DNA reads TGCGCCAGCAGCCAAGCAGTGGGTCGGGGGGAAGATACGCAGTATTTT. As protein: CASSQAVGRGEDTQYF.

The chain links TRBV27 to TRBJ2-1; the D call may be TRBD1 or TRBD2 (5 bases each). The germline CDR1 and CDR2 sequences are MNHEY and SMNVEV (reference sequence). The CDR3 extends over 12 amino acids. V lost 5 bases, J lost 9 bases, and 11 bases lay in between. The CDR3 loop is CASSGYGGEQFF. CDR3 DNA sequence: TGTGCCAGCAGTGGGTATGGGGGTGAGCAGTTCTTC.

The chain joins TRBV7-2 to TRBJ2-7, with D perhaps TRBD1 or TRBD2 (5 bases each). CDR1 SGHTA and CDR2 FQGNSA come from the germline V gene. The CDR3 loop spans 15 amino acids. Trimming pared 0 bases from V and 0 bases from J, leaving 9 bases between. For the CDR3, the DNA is TGTGCCAGCAGCTTAGCGGGGGTTAGCTCCTACGAGCAGTACTTC. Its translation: CASSLAGVSSYEQYF.

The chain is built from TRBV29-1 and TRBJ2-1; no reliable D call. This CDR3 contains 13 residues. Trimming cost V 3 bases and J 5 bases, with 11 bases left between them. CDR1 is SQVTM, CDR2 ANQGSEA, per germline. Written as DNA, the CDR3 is TGCAGCGTTGACGGAGACTTCGACAATGAGCAGTTCTTC. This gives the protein CSVDGDFDNEQFF.

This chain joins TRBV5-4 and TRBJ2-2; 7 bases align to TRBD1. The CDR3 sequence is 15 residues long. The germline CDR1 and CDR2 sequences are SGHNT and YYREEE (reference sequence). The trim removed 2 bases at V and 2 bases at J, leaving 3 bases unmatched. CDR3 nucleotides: TGTGCCAGCAGCTTTAGACAGGGAAACACCGGGGAGCTGTTTTTT. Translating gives CASSFRQGNTGELFF. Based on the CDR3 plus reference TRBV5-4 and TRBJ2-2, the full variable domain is ETGVTQSPTHLIKTRGQQVTLRCSSQSGHNTVSWYQQALGQGPQFIFQYYREEENGRGNFPPRFSGLQFPNYSSELNVNALELDDSALYLCASSFRQGNTGELFFGEGSRLTVL.

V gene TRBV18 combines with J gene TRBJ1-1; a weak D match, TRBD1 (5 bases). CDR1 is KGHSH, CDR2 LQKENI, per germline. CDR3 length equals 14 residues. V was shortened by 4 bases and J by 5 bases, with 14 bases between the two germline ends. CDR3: CASSLMQGRTEAFF. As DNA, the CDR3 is TGTGCCAGCTCACTCATGCAGGGTCGGACTGAAGCTTTCTTT. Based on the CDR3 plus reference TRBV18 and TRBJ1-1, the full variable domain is NAGVMQNPRHLVRRRGQEARLRCSPMKGHSHVYWYRQLPEEGLKFMVYLQKENIIDESGMPKERFSAEFPKEGPSILRIQQVVRGDSAAYFCASSLMQGRTEAFFGQGTRLTVV.

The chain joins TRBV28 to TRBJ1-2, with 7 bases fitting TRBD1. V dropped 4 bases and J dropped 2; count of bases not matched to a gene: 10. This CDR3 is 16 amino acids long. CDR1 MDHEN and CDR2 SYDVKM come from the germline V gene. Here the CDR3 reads CASSYPGQDGNYGYTF. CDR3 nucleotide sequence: TGTGCCAGCAGTTATCCCGGACAGGATGGAAACTATGGCTACACCTTC.

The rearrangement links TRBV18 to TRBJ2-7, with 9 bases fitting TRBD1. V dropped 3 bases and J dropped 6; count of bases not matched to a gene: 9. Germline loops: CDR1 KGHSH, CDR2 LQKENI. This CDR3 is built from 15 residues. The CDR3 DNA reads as TGTGCCAGCTCACCGATACAGGGGGCCGTTTCCGAGCAGTACTTC. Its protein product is CASSPIQGAVSEQYF.